These T cell receptor beta chains were read from a single sample in a study of blood T cell repertoires in COVID-19. Produced via immunoSEQ multiplex PCR; TCRdb's table is partial and in-frame only. The data show approximately 120,000 clones, about 80% seen once. The sequenced sample was peripheral blood. The receptor source for this set is a woman between 50 and 59 years old with acute or convalescent COVID-19. Each CDR3 is given with its conserved first and last residue. The D gene is left open where the match is weak. The size entry is marked missing in some rows and otherwise reads once, few, many or a size class.

d_gene: NA
abundance: NA
v_gene: TRBV4-1
j_gene: TRBJ2-5
CDR3aa: CASSLYGAGKETQYF
CDR3nt: TGCGCCAGCAGCCTCTACGGCGCGGGGAAAGAGACCCAGTACTTC

d_gene: NA
abundance: NA
v_gene: TRBV7-8
j_gene: TRBJ2-5
CDR3aa: CASSLEGGHMEETQYF
CDR3nt: TGTGCCAGCAGCTTAGAGGGGGGGCATATGGAAGAGACCCAGTACTTC

d_gene: TRBD1
abundance: NA
v_gene: TRBV27
j_gene: TRBJ1-5
CDR3aa: CASSRQGAYQPQHF
CDR3nt: TGTGCCAGCAGTCGACAGGGGGCTTATCAGCCCCAGCATTTT

d_gene: NA
abundance: NA
v_gene: TRBV30
j_gene: TRBJ2-7
CDR3aa: CAFEHSSTKNEQYF
CDR3nt: TGTGCCTTTGAACATAGCAGCACAAAAAACGAGCAGTACTTC

d_gene: NA
abundance: NA
v_gene: TRBV19
j_gene: TRBJ2-7
CDR3aa: CASSTTGGFHEQYF
CDR3nt: TGTGCCAGTAGTACCACGGGGGGCTTCCACGAGCAGTACTTC

d_gene: TRBD1
abundance: NA
v_gene: TRBV5-4
j_gene: TRBJ1-1
CDR3aa: CAISTGYPTEAFF
CDR3nt: TGTGCCATTTCGACAGGGTATCCCACTGAAGCTTTCTTT

d_gene: NA
abundance: NA
v_gene: TRBV2
j_gene: TRBJ1-2
CDR3aa: CASTPVSGGYTF
CDR3nt: TGTGCCAGTACCCCAGTTTCGGGGGGCTACACCTTC

d_gene: NA
abundance: NA
v_gene: TRBV5-1
j_gene: TRBJ2-1
CDR3aa: CASSRGPSGNTPTTSSYNEQFF
CDR3nt: TGCGCCAGCAGCCGAGGGCCCAGCGGAAATACACCTACTACCAGCTCCTACAATGAGCAGTTCTTC

d_gene: TRBD1
abundance: NA
v_gene: TRBV4-1
j_gene: TRBJ2-7
CDR3aa: CASSPETTGEEQYF
CDR3nt: TGCGCCAGCAGCCCAGAGACGACAGGGGAAGAGCAGTACTTC

d_gene: TRBD2
abundance: once
v_gene: TRBV11-2
j_gene: TRBJ2-3
CDR3aa: CASSLASLAGGVTDTQYF
CDR3nt: TGTGCCAGCAGCTTAGCATCACTAGCGGGGGGTGTTACAGATACGCAGTATTTT

d_gene: TRBD1
abundance: NA
v_gene: TRBV9
j_gene: TRBJ1-4
CDR3aa: CASKTGTGNEKLFF
CDR3nt: TGTGCCAGCAAGACCGGGACAGGGAATGAAAAACTGTTTTTT

d_gene: TRBD1
abundance: NA
v_gene: TRBV6-2/TRBV6-3
j_gene: TRBJ2-7
CDR3aa: CASSGRGLPEWKYF
CDR3nt: TGTGCCAGCAGTGGCAGGGGGCTCCCTGAGTGGAAGTACTTC

d_gene: NA
abundance: NA
v_gene: TRBV5-1
j_gene: TRBJ1-4
CDR3aa: CASSLSGLAWGNEKLFF
CDR3nt: TGCGCCAGCAGCTTGAGCGGACTGGCTTGGGGTAATGAAAAACTGTTTTTT

d_gene: NA
abundance: NA
v_gene: TRBV5-1
j_gene: TRBJ1-4
CDR3aa: CASSFGATNEKLFF
CDR3nt: TGCGCCAGCAGCTTCGGTGCAACTAATGAAAAACTGTTTTTT

d_gene: TRBD2
abundance: once
v_gene: TRBV6-4
j_gene: TRBJ2-3
CDR3aa: CASSEAAGVTDTQYF
CDR3nt: TGTGCCAGCAGTGAGGCAGCGGGGGTGACAGATACGCAGTATTTT

d_gene: NA
abundance: NA
v_gene: TRBV29-1
j_gene: TRBJ2-2
CDR3aa: CSVDAGQSGGELFF
CDR3nt: TGCAGCGTCGACGCTGGACAGTCTGGCGGGGAGCTGTTTTTT

d_gene: NA
abundance: NA
v_gene: TRBV3-1/TRBV3-2
j_gene: TRBJ2-7
CDR3aa: CASSPSYEQYF
CDR3nt: TGTGCCAGCAGCCCTTCCTACGAGCAGTACTTC

d_gene: TRBD1
abundance: NA
v_gene: TRBV3-1/TRBV3-2
j_gene: TRBJ1-1
CDR3aa: CASSPRDRGLNTEAFF
CDR3nt: TGTGCCAGCAGCCCCCGGGACAGGGGATTAAACACTGAAGCTTTCTTT

d_gene: TRBD1
abundance: NA
v_gene: TRBV2
j_gene: TRBJ2-7
CDR3aa: CASAGAAGGVSYEQYF
CDR3nt: TGTGCCAGCGCCGGCGCAGCAGGGGGAGTCTCCTACGAGCAGTACTTC

d_gene: NA
abundance: NA
v_gene: TRBV4-1
j_gene: TRBJ1-3
CDR3aa: CASSQDYRVRWDTIYF
CDR3nt: TGCGCCAGCAGCCAAGACTACAGGGTCAGATGGGACACCATATATTTT

d_gene: NA
abundance: NA
v_gene: TRBV28
j_gene: TRBJ2-7
CDR3aa: CASRYTPAYEQYF
CDR3nt: TGTGCCAGCAGATATACACCAGCCTACGAGCAGTACTTC

d_gene: NA
abundance: NA
v_gene: TRBV28
j_gene: TRBJ1-3
CDR3aa: CASSLTGGNTIYF
CDR3nt: TGTGCCAGCAGTTTAACAGGGGGAAACACCATATATTTT

d_gene: NA
abundance: NA
v_gene: TRBV2
j_gene: TRBJ1-1
CDR3aa: CASSEQGKETEAFF
CDR3nt: TGTGCCAGCAGTGAACAGGGGAAGGAAACTGAAGCTTTCTTT

d_gene: NA
abundance: NA
v_gene: TRBV19
j_gene: TRBJ1-2
CDR3aa: CASKQGLGYGYTF
CDR3nt: TGTGCCAGTAAGCAGGGGCTAGGGTATGGCTACACCTTC

d_gene: TRBD2
abundance: NA
v_gene: TRBV12-5
j_gene: TRBJ2-3
CDR3aa: CASGIAGGPADTQYF
CDR3nt: TGTGCTAGTGGTATAGCGGGGGGGCCGGCGGATACGCAGTATTTT

d_gene: TRBD1
abundance: NA
v_gene: TRBV7-8
j_gene: TRBJ1-1
CDR3aa: CASSSTGTGNTEAFF
CDR3nt: TGTGCCAGCAGCTCTACCGGGACAGGGAACACTGAAGCTTTCTTT

d_gene: TRBD1
abundance: NA
v_gene: TRBV28
j_gene: TRBJ1-1
CDR3aa: CASSPDRDRTEAFF
CDR3nt: TGTGCCAGCAGTCCCGACAGGGATCGAACTGAAGCTTTCTTT

d_gene: NA
abundance: NA
v_gene: TRBV30
j_gene: TRBJ1-6
CDR3aa: CAWSVIGGVPGPLHF
CDR3nt: TGTGCCTGGAGTGTTATCGGGGGGGTTCCCGGTCCCCTCCACTTT

d_gene: TRBD1
abundance: NA
v_gene: TRBV5-1
j_gene: TRBJ1-2
CDR3aa: CASSFGQGSNYGYTF
CDR3nt: TGCGCCAGCAGCTTCGGACAGGGGAGCAACTATGGCTACACCTTC

d_gene: NA
abundance: NA
v_gene: TRBV18
j_gene: TRBJ2-2
CDR3aa: CASSTLMGTFRNTGELFF
CDR3nt: TGTGCCAGCTCCACCCTAATGGGGACTTTCCGGAACACCGGGGAGCTGTTTTTT

d_gene: NA
abundance: once
v_gene: TRBV30
j_gene: TRBJ1-1
CDR3aa: CAWTLRGGGNTEAFF
CDR3nt: TGTGCCTGGACCCTTAGGGGCGGGGGGAACACTGAAGCTTTCTTT

d_gene: NA
abundance: NA
v_gene: TRBV19
j_gene: TRBJ2-1
CDR3aa: CASSSFGNEQFF
CDR3nt: TGTGCCAGTAGTAGTTTCGGCAATGAGCAGTTCTTC

d_gene: TRBD1
abundance: once
v_gene: TRBV11-2
j_gene: TRBJ1-2
CDR3aa: CASSPGTGGASNYGYTF
CDR3nt: TGTGCCAGCAGCCCAGGGACAGGGGGCGCGTCGAACTATGGCTACACCTTC

d_gene: NA
abundance: NA
v_gene: TRBV7-2
j_gene: TRBJ1-2
CDR3aa: CASSLGGVQGNIYGYTF
CDR3nt: TGTGCCAGCAGCTTAGGGGGGGTGCAGGGAAATATCTATGGCTACACCTTC

d_gene: NA
abundance: NA
v_gene: TRBV5-6
j_gene: TRBJ1-6
CDR3aa: CASSLSPEDYNSPLHF
CDR3nt: TGTGCCAGCAGCTTATCTCCGGAGGACTATAATTCACCCCTCCACTTT

d_gene: TRBD1
abundance: NA
v_gene: TRBV19
j_gene: TRBJ1-2
CDR3aa: CASSSAGGGYGYTF
CDR3nt: TGTGCCAGTAGTTCGGCAGGGGGTGGGTATGGCTACACCTTC

d_gene: NA
abundance: NA
v_gene: TRBV5-5
j_gene: TRBJ1-1
CDR3aa: CASSLQGRVTEAFF
CDR3nt: TGTGCCAGCAGCTTACAGGGCCGGGTCACTGAAGCTTTCTTT

d_gene: NA
abundance: NA
v_gene: TRBV18
j_gene: TRBJ2-3
CDR3aa: CASSRRQGTDTQYF
CDR3nt: TGTGCCAGCTCGCGCCGTCAGGGAACAGATACGCAGTATTTT

d_gene: NA
abundance: NA
v_gene: TRBV5-1
j_gene: TRBJ2-7
CDR3aa: CASSSGTNYEQYF
CDR3nt: TGCGCCAGCAGCTCCGGGACAAACTACGAGCAGTACTTC

d_gene: NA
abundance: NA
v_gene: TRBV28
j_gene: TRBJ1-2
CDR3aa: CASSRTIGYGYTF
CDR3nt: TGTGCCAGCAGTCGGACAATCGGCTATGGCTACACCTTC

d_gene: TRBD2
abundance: NA
v_gene: TRBV5-1
j_gene: TRBJ2-3
CDR3aa: CASRRLAGEEDTQYF
CDR3nt: TGCGCCAGCCGTCGACTAGCGGGGGAGGAAGATACGCAGTATTTT

d_gene: NA
abundance: NA
v_gene: TRBV28
j_gene: TRBJ2-2
CDR3aa: CASSLAAVNTGELFF
CDR3nt: TGTGCCAGCAGTTTAGCGGCAGTCAACACCGGGGAGCTGTTTTTT

d_gene: TRBD1
abundance: NA
v_gene: TRBV19
j_gene: TRBJ2-7
CDR3aa: CASRDTGANYEQYF
CDR3nt: TGTGCCAGTAGGGATACAGGGGCCAACTACGAGCAGTACTTC

d_gene: TRBD1
abundance: once
v_gene: TRBV5-1
j_gene: TRBJ1-4
CDR3aa: CASSLDRSEPGPDWTGHEKLFF
CDR3nt: TGCGCCAGCAGCTTGGATAGATCGGAACCGGGACCCGATTGGACAGGACATGAAAAACTGTTTTTT

d_gene: NA
abundance: NA
v_gene: TRBV9
j_gene: TRBJ1-2
CDR3aa: CASSVGTAINYGYTF
CDR3nt: TGTGCCAGCAGCGTAGGGACAGCGATCAACTATGGCTACACCTTC

d_gene: NA
abundance: NA
v_gene: TRBV5-6
j_gene: TRBJ2-2
CDR3aa: CASSLGAGGTGELFF
CDR3nt: TGTGCCAGCAGCTTGGGGGCAGGAGGTACCGGGGAGCTGTTTTTT

d_gene: NA
abundance: NA
v_gene: TRBV18
j_gene: TRBJ2-2
CDR3aa: CASSPGLNTGELFF
CDR3nt: TGTGCCAGCTCACCGGGCTTGAACACCGGGGAGCTGTTTTTT

d_gene: TRBD1
abundance: NA
v_gene: TRBV19
j_gene: TRBJ1-2
CDR3aa: CASSIIGGQDGYGYTF
CDR3nt: TGTGCCAGTAGTATAATCGGAGGACAGGATGGATATGGCTACACCTTC

d_gene: TRBD1
abundance: once
v_gene: TRBV18
j_gene: TRBJ1-6
CDR3aa: CASSPWDRGDSPLHF
CDR3nt: TGTGCCAGCTCACCATGGGACAGGGGAGACTCACCCCTCCACTTT

d_gene: TRBD1
abundance: few
v_gene: TRBV10-2
j_gene: TRBJ1-4
CDR3aa: CASRGTGGNEKLFF
CDR3nt: TGCGCCAGCAGAGGGACAGGGGGGAATGAAAAACTGTTTTTT

d_gene: NA
abundance: NA
v_gene: TRBV28
j_gene: TRBJ1-4
CDR3aa: CASSSLAATNEKLFF
CDR3nt: TGTGCCAGCAGTTCCCTCGCGGCAACTAATGAAAAACTGTTTTTT

d_gene: TRBD1
abundance: NA
v_gene: TRBV5-5
j_gene: TRBJ2-3
CDR3aa: CASNLGQGLQLNTRDTQYF
CDR3nt: TGTGCCAGCAACTTGGGACAGGGCCTTCAATTAAATACAAGGGATACGCAGTATTTT

d_gene: TRBD1
abundance: NA
v_gene: TRBV18
j_gene: TRBJ1-1
CDR3aa: CASSWTGGTYEAFF
CDR3nt: TGTGCCAGCTCATGGACAGGTGGGACTTATGAAGCTTTCTTT

d_gene: TRBD2
abundance: NA
v_gene: TRBV6-1
j_gene: TRBJ2-3
CDR3aa: CASSKGTSGARDTQYF
CDR3nt: TGTGCCAGCAGTAAAGGGACTAGCGGGGCCAGGGATACGCAGTATTTT